A single TCR beta chain is shown here with its context. One junction end does not reproduce the germline sequence, and a read error may be involved. The entry originates in a study of molecular identifiers for immune sequencing clone quantification. The germline V gene has CDR1 LGHNA and CDR2 YSLEER. This CDR3 contains 14 residues. One entry per CDR3 protein, called by TCRdb with MiXCR from the PCR reads. The data show roughly 320,000 distinct CDR3 sequences, with under 25% seen just once and about 0.7% held by the top ten. The sequencing sample was made of naive CD8+ T cells from blood, with Jurkat cell RNA spiked in. Indicated subset: FACS-sorted CD8+CD4-CCR7+CD45RA+ naive T cells. The chain carries TRBV4-3 and TRBJ2-5; 9 bases fit TRBD2. This TCR derives from a human donor in good health. Some libraries in this study had Jurkat cell RNA spiked in. The CDR3 DNA follows: TGCGCCAGCAGCCCGACTAGCGGCCAAGAGACCCCGTACTTC. Translated: CASSPTSGQETPYF.